Ten or more counts support the clone carrying this T cell receptor beta chain. What it recognizes is unknown. These data are taken from a study of T cells after yellow fever vaccination. Notes on the study in general: Post-booster reappearance was seen for most primary-vaccination clones (around 96% CD4, about 90% CD8). A small share of clonotypes appeared in both CD4 and CD8 compartments.

TCRdb reprocessed the 5' RACE reads with MiXCR, giving one entry per CDR3 protein. The sample holds 250,000 or so distinct CDR3 sequences; less than 8.5% are singletons and the top ten take about 0.9%. This CDR3 is 13 amino acids long. Between the trimmed V and J ends, which lost 2 bases and 6 bases, there was a span of 8 bases. The germline CDR1 and CDR2 sequences are SGHTA and FQGNSA. Material: CD4+ T cells sorted from PBMCs, obtained 15 days after the yellow fever booster vaccination. This TCR derives from a man aged 30 to 45 who received the YFV17D yellow fever vaccine. This chain connects TRBV7-2 to TRBJ2-1; a possible D gene is TRBD1 (5 bases). CDR3 loop: CASSLRQINEQFF. The CDR3 region has the DNA TGTGCCAGCAGCTTACGACAGATCAATGAGCAGTTCTTC.